The clone carrying this T cell receptor beta chain has at least ten counts. Its antigen is unknown. The sample originates from a study of neurological immune-mediated disorders. The unsorted libraries were generated from a total of 2 million PBMCs, which had been stored in RNAlater at -80 C. The cDNA was synthesized by means of template-switch 5'RACE, which was carried out with 10-nucleotide random UMIs. TCRdb independently ran MiXCR on the 5' RACE reads; one entry per CDR3 protein. The sample records 40,000 or so distinct CDR3 sequences, 2.5% being singletons. The study, taken as a whole, reports: As far as clinical or MRI features were concerned, none was associated with the multiple sclerosis repertoire cluster. According to phylogenetic grouping, one related-CDR3 cluster, a possible signature, contained the repertoires of 18 of 34 multiple sclerosis patients.

The V segment lost 7 bases and the J segment 3 bases; nucleotides outside the gene matches: 1. Germline-derived CDR1 and CDR2 are KGHDR and SFDVKD. The CDR3 has 14 amino acids. The chain links TRBV24-1 to TRBJ2-2; TRBD1 agrees at 10 bases. The material sequenced was PBMCs. The receptor comes from a man in his fifties or sixties with multiple sclerosis. The CDR3 sequence: CATSGTGDTGELFF. CDR3 DNA: TGTGCCACCAGCGGGACAGGGGACACCGGGGAGCTGTTTTTT.